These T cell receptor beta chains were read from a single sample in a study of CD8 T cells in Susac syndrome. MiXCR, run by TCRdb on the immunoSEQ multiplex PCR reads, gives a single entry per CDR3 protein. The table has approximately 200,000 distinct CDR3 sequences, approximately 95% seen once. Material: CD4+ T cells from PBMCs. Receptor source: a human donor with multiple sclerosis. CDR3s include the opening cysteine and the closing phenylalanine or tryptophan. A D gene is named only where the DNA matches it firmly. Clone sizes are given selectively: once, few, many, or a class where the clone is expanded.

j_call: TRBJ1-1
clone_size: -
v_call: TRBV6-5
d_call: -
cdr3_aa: CASTPTENTEAFF
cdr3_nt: TGTGCCAGCACCCCGACCGAGAACACTGAAGCTTTCTTT

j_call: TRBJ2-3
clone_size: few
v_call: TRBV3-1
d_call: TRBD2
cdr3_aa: CASSHKGLAGGHRTDTQYF
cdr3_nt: TGTGCCAGCAGCCATAAGGGACTAGCGGGGGGGCATCGCACAGATACGCAGTATTTT

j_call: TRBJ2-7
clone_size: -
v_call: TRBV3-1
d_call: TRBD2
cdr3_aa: CASSQASGGPYEQYF
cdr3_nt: TGTGCCAGCAGCCAAGCTAGCGGGGGGCCCTACGAGCAGTACTTC

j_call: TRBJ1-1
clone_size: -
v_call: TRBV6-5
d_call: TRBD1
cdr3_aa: CASSSRTGNTEAFF
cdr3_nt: TGTGCCAGCAGTTCAAGGACAGGGAACACTGAAGCTTTCTTT

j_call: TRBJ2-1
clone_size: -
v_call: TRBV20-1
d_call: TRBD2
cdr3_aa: CSARDPVGGGGYNEQFF
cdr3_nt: TGCAGTGCTAGAGATCCAGTAGGAGGCGGGGGGTACAATGAGCAGTTCTTC

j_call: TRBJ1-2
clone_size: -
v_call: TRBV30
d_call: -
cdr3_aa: CAWSVQARAGYTF
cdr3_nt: TGTGCCTGGAGTGTACAAGCCAGGGCTGGCTACACCTTC

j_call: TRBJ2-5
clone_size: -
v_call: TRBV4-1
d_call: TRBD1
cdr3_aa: CASSQGPGQGGETQYF
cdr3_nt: TGCGCCAGCAGCCAAGGCCCGGGACAGGGCGGAGAGACCCAGTACTTC

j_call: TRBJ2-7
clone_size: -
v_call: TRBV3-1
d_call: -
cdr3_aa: CASSQVRAPREQYF
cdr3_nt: TGTGCCAGCAGCCAAGTACGGGCCCCTAGGGAGCAGTACTTC

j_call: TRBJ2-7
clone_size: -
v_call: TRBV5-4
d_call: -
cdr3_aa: CASSLWTLSGGGYEQYF
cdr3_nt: TGTGCCAGCAGCTTGTGGACTTTGAGCGGTGGCGGCTACGAGCAGTACTTC

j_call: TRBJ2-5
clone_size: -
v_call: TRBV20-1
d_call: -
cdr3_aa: CSAPRQVAEETQYF
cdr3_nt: TGCAGTGCCCCCCGTCAAGTGGCGGAAGAGACCCAGTACTTC

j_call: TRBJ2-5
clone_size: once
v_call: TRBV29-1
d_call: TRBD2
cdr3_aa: CSVVAGGSQETQYF
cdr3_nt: TGCAGCGTTGTAGCGGGGGGTTCCCAAGAGACCCAGTACTTC

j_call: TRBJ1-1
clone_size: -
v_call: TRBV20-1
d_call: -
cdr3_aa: CSAPRTGEAFF
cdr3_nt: TGCAGTGCTCCACGGACGGGGGAAGCTTTCTTT

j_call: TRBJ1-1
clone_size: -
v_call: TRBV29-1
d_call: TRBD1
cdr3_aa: CSGRIQGVTEAFF
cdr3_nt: TGCAGCGGTAGAATACAGGGGGTCACTGAAGCTTTCTTT